This T cell receptor beta chain was sequenced for a study of blood T cells in healthy people across ages. Study-level points and caveats: Naive T cell percentage showed a strong correlation with the diversity of TCR beta. Per million T cells, TCR beta diversity dropped roughly linearly as age increased.

The ends lost 1 base at V and 4 bases at J; junction bases unmatched: 9. CDR3 length: 16 amino acids. Germline V gene data show CDR1 as DFQATT and CDR2 as SNEGSKA (reference sequence). Together with a sample-barcoded 5' primer, a J-beta primer mix was included in a second PCR lasting roughly 7 to 11 cycles. CDR3-containing paired-end reads numbered at least 3 million in each sample. TCRdb passed the 5' RACE reads through MiXCR, listing each CDR3 protein once. The repertoire includes about a million distinct CDR3 sequences, roughly 51% of them detected once, and about a fifth sits in the top ten. This clonotype was counted only a few times. Its antigen is unknown.

The chain employs TRBV20-1 and TRBJ2-3; 9 nucleotides line up with TRBD1. Input material: blood. The source of this sequence is an older woman in good health. CDR3: CSARAGSGQGADTQYF. CDR3 bases: TGCAGTGCTAGAGCAGGATCGGGACAGGGTGCAGATACGCAGTATTTT.